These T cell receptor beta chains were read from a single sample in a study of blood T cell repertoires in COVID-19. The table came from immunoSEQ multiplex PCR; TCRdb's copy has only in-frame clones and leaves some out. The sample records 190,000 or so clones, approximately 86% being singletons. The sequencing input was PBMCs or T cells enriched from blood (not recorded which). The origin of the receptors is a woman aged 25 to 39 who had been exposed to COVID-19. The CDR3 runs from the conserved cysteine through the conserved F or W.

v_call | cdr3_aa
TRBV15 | CATSRTDLGGYGYTF
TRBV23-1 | CASSPNQPQHF
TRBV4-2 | CASSDATSGTLAKNIQYF
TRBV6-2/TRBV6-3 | CASSLTSHLYEQYF
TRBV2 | CASRETEAVPEQFF
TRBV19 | CASSTREFQETQYF
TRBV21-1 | CASSKGRQGQETQYF
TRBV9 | CASSVGQHYGYTF
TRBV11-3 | CASSLAGGAAGLAETDTQYF
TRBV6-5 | CASSYSTFPRVEKLFF
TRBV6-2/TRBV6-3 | CASSLWGATNEKLFF
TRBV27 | CASSLLQPIHSELESSTDTQYF
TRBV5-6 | CASSSPGGPGYEQYF
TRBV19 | CASSMRTGEQYF
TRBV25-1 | CASSGGSHGYTF
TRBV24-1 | CATSDLTQTGDHEQFF
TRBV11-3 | CASNPLGGATEAFF
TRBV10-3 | CAIAGDRPYGYTF